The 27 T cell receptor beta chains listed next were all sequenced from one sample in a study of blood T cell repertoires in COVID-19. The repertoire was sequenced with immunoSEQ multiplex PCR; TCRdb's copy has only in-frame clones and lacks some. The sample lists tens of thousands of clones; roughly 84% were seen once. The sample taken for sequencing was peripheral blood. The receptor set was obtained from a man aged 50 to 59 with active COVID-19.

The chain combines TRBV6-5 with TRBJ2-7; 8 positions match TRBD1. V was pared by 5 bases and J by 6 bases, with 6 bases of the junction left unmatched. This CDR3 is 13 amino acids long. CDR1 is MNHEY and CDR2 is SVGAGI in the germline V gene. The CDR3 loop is CASSPGQDPEQYF. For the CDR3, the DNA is TGTGCCAGCAGTCCGGGACAGGACCCCGAGCAGTACTTC.

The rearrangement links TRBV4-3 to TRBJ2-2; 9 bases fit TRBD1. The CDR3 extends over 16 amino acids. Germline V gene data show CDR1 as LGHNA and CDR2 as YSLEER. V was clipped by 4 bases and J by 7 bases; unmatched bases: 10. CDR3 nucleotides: TGCGCCAGCAGCCCCCGTCCCGGGACAGGGATCGGGGAGCTGTTTTTT. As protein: CASSPRPGTGIGELFF.

The CDR3 DNA sequence: TGTGCCAGCAGCTTGGTACAGGGACAAGAGACCCAGTACTTC. Translating it yields CASSLVQGQETQYF. V gene TRBV5-4 combines with J gene TRBJ2-5; D may be TRBD1 (6 bases). This CDR3 spans 14 amino acids. V was trimmed by 0 bases and J by 2 bases, leaving 8 bases between them. Germline values: CDR1 SGHNT, CDR2 YYREEE (reference sequence). The whole variable domain, remainder taken from reference TRBV5-4 and TRBJ2-5, is ETGVTQSPTHLIKTRGQQVTLRCSSQSGHNTVSWYQQALGQGPQFIFQYYREEENGRGNFPPRFSGLQFPNYSSELNVNALELDDSALYLCASSLVQGQETQYFGPGTRLLVL.

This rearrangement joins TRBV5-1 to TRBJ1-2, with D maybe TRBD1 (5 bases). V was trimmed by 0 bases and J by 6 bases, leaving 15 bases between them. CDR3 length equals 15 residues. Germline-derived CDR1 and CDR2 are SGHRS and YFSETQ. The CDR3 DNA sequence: TGCGCCAGCAGCTTGGACAGGATGAGGTTGGATGGCTACACCTTC. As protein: CASSLDRMRLDGYTF.

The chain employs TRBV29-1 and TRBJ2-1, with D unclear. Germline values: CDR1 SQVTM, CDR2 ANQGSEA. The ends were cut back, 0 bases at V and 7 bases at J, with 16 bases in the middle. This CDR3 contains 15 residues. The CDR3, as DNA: TGCAGCGTTGAAGAGGGTCTCTCCCCGAGGAATGAGCAGTTCTTC. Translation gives CSVEEGLSPRNEQFF.

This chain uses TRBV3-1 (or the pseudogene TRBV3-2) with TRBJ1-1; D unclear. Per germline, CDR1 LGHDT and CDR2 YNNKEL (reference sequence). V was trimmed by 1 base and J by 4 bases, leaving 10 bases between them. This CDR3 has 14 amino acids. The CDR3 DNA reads TGTGCCAGCAGCCAAGGTTCGCGGGTCACTGAAGCTTTCTTT. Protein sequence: CASSQGSRVTEAFF.

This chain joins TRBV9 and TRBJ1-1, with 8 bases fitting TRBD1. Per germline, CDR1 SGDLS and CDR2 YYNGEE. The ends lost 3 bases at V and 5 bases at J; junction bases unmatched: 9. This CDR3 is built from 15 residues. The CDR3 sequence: CASSAGGQGSTEAFF. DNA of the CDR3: TGTGCCAGCAGCGCGGGTGGACAGGGTTCAACTGAAGCTTTCTTT.

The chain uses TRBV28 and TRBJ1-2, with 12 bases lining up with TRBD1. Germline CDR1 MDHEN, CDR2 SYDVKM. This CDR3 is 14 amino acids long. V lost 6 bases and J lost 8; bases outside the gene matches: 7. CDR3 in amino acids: CASRGQGAVWGYTF. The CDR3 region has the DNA TGTGCCAGCAGGGGACAGGGGGCTGTATGGGGCTACACCTTC.

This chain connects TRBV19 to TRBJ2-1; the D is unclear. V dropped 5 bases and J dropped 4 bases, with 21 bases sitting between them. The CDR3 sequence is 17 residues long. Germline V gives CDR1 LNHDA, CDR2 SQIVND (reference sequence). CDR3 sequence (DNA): TGTGCCAGTAGTCGAACGGGTCCGCTAGAATATTACAATGAGCAGTTCTTC. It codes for CASSRTGPLEYYNEQFF.

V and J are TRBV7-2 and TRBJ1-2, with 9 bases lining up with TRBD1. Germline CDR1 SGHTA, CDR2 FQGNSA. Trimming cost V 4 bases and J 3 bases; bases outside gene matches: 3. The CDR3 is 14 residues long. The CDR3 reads CASSSGTGYYGYTF. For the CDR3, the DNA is TGTGCCAGCAGCTCTGGGACAGGGTACTATGGCTACACCTTC. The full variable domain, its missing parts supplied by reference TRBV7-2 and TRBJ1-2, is GAGVSQSPSNKVTEKGKDVELRCDPISGHTALYWYRQSLGQGLEFLIYFQGNSAPDKSGLPSDRFSAERTGGSVSTLTIQRTQQEDSAVYLCASSSGTGYYGYTFGSGTRLTVV.

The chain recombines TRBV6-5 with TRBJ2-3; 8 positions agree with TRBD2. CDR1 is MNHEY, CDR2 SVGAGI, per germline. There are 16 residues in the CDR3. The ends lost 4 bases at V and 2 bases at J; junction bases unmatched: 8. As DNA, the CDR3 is TGTGCCAGCAGTTGGGCACTAGCGGAACCCACAGATACGCAGTATTTT. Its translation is CASSWALAEPTDTQYF.

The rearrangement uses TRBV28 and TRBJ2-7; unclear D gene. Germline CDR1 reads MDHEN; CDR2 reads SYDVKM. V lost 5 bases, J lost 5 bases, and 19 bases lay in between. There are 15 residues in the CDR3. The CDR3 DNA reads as TGTGCCAGCAGTCCCCGCGGCAGCCAGTCACACGAGCAGTACTTC. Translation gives CASSPRGSQSHEQYF.

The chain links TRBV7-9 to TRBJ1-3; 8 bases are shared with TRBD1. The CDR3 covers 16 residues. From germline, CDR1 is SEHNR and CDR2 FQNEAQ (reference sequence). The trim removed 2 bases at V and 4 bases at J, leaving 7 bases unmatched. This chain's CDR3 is CASSLRAGGLGNTIYF. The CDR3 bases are TGTGCCAGCAGCTTACGGGCAGGGGGCTTGGGAAACACCATATATTTT.

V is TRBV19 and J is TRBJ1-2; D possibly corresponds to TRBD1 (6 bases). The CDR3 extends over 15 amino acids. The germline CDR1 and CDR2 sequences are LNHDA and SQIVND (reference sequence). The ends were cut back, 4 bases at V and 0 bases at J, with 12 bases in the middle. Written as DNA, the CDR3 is TGTGCCAGTAGTACGCTCGCAGGGGCTAACTATGGCTACACCTTC. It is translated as CASSTLAGANYGYTF.

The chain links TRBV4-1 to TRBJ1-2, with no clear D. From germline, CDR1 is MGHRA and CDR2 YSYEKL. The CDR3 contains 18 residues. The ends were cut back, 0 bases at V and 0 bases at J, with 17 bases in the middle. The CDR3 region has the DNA TGCGCCAGCAGCCAAGATTATGGGCGCCGGTTAGCTAACTATGGCTACACCTTC. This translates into CASSQDYGRRLANYGYTF.

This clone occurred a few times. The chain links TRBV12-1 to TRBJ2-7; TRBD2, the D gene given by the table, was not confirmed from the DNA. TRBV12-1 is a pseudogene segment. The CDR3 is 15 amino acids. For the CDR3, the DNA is TGTGCCAGCAGCTTTGGTCTAGCGGGGTACTACGAGCAGTACTTC. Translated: CASSFGLAGYYEQYF.

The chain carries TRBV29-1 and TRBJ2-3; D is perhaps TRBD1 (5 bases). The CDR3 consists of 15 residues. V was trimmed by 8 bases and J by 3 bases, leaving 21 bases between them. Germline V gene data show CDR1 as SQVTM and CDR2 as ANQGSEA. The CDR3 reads CSIRFQGLATDTQYF. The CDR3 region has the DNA TGCAGCATCCGGTTTCAGGGATTGGCGACAGATACGCAGTATTTT.

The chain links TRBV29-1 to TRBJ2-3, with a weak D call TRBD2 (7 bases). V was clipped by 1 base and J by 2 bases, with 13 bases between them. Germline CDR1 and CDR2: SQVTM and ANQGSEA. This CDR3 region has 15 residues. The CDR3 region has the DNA TGCAGCGTTGAAGGGGGGCGGGGGTTCACAGATACGCAGTATTTT. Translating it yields CSVEGGRGFTDTQYF.

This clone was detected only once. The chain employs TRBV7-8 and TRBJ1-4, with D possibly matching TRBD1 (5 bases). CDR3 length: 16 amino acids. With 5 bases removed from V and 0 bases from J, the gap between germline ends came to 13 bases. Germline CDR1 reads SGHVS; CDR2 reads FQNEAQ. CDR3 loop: CASSPFAGATNEKLFF. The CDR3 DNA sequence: TGTGCCAGCAGCCCTTTCGCGGGGGCAACTAATGAAAAACTGTTTTTT.

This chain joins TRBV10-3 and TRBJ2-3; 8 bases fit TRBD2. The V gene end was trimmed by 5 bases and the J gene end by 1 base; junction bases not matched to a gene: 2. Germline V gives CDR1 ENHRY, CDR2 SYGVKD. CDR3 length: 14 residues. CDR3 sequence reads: CAISLAGRTDTQYF. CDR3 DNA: TGTGCCATCAGTTTAGCGGGGCGCACAGATACGCAGTATTTT.

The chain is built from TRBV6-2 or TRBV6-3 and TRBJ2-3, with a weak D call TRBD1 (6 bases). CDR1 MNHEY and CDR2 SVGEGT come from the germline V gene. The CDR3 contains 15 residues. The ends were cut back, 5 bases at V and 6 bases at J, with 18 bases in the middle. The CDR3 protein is CASSQTGVPADTQYF. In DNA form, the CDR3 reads TGTGCCAGCAGTCAGACAGGTGTCCCCGCGGATACGCAGTATTTT.

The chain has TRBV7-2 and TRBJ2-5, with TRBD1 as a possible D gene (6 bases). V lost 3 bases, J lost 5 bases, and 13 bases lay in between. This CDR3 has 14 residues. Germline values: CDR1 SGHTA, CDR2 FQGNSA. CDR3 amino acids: CASSFQGSGETQYF. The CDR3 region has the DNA TGTGCCAGCAGCTTCCAGGGGTCAGGTGAGACCCAGTACTTC.

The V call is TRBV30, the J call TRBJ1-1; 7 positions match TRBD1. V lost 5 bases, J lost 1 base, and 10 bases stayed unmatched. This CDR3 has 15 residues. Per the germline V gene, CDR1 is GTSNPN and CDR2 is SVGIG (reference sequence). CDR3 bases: TGTGCCTGGGACCGGGACAGCCGACCGAACACTGAAGCTTTCTTT. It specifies CAWDRDSRPNTEAFF.

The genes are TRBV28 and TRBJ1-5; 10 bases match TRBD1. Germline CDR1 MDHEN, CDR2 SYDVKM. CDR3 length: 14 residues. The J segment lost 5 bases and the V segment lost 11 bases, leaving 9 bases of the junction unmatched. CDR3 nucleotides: TGTGCCGGAGGGATGGGACAGGGGCATCAGCCCCAGCATTTT. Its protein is CAGGMGQGHQPQHF. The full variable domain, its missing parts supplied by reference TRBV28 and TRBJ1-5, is DVKVTQSSRYLVKRTGEKVFLECVQDMDHENMFWYRQDPGLGLRLIYFSYDVKMKEKGDIPEGYSVSREKKERFSLILESASTNQTSMYLCAGGMGQGHQPQHFGDGTRLSIL.

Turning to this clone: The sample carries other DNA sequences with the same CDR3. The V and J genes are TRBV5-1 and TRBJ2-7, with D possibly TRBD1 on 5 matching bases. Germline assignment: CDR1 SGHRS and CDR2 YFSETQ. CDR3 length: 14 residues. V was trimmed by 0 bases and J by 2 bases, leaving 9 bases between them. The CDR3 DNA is TGCGCCAGCAGCTTGGGACAGCCCCCCTACGAGCAGTACTTC. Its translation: CASSLGQPPYEQYF.

The CDR3 bases are TGCGCCAGCAGCCAAGCGACAAGTTCTATTCCCCCGCTTGTCGGCTACACCTTC. As protein: CASSQATSSIPPLVGYTF. J is TRBJ1-2 and V is TRBV4-1; no firm D call. The germline CDR1 and CDR2 sequences are MGHRA and YSYEKL. The CDR3 is 18 amino acids. Trimming shortened V by 1 base and J by 8 bases, and 26 bases separated the two germline ends.

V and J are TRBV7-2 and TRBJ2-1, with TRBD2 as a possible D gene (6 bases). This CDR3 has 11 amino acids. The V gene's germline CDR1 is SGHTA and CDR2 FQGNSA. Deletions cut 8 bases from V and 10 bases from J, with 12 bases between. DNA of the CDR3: TGTGCCAGCCGCGGACGGGGGGAGCAGTTCTTC. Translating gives CASRGRGEQFF.